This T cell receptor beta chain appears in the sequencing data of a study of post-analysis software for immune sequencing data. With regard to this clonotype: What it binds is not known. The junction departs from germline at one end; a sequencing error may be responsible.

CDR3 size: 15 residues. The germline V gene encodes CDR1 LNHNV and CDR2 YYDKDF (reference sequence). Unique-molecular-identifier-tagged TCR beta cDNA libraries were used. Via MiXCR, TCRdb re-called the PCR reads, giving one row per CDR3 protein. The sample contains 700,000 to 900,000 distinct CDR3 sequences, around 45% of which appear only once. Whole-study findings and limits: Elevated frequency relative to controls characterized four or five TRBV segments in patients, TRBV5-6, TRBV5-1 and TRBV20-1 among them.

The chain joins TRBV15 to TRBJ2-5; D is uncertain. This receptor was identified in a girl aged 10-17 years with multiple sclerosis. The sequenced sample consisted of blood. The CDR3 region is CATSRDRARQETQYF. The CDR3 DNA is TGCGCCACCAGCAGAGATCGGGCTAGGCAAGAGACCCAGTACTTC.